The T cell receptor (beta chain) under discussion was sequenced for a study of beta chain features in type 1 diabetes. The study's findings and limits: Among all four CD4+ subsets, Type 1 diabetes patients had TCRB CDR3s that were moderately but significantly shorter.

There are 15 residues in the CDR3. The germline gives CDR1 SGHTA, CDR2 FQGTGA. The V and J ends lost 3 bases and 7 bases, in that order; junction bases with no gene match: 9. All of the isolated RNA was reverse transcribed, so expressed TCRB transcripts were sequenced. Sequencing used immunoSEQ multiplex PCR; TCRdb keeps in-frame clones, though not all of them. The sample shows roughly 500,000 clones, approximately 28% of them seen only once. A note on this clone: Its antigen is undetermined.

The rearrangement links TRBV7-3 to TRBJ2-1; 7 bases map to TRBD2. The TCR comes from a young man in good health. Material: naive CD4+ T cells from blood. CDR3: CASSLRRERENEQFF. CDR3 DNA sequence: TGTGCCAGCAGCTTGAGGCGGGAGAGGGAGAATGAGCAGTTCTTC. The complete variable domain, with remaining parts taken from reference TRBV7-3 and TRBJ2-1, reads GAGVSQTPSNKVTEKGKYVELRCDPISGHTALYWYRQSLGQGPEFLIYFQGTGAADDSGLPNDRFFAVRPEGSVSTLKIQRTERGDSAVYLCASSLRRERENEQFFGPGTRLTVL.